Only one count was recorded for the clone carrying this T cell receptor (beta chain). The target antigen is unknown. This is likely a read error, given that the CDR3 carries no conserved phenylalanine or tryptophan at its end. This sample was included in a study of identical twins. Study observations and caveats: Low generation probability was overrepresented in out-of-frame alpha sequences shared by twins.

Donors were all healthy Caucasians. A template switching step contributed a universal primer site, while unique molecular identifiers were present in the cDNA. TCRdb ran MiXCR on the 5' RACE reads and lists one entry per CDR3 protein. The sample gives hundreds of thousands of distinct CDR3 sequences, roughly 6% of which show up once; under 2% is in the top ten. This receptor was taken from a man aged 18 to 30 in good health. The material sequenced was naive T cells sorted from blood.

The CDR3, as DNA: TGCGCCAGCGCACCCAGGGTATCGGGGACTGAAGCTTTCTAT. As protein: CASAPRVSGTEAFY. V gene TRBV10-1 combines with J gene TRBJ1-1, with D perhaps matching TRBD1 (5 bases). Trimming stripped 8 bases from V and 5 bases from J, with 18 bases between. Germline V gives CDR1 WNHNN, CDR2 SYGVQD (reference sequence). CDR3 length: 14 amino acids.